One sample yielded the 13 T cell receptor beta chains listed below, sequenced in a study of cytomegalovirus exposure and HLA in healthy donors. The PCR used 60 Vbeta and 13 Jbeta primers. Profiled with immunoSEQ multiplex PCR; TCRdb holds only in-frame clones, not every one. The table shows about 130,000 clones, with roughly four fifths occurring only once. The sequencing sample was made of PBMCs. Receptors originate from a boy aged 5-17 years in good health and CMV-seronegative.

The V gene is TRBV6-5, the J gene TRBJ1-2; 7 bases match TRBD1. This CDR3 has 15 amino acids. Per germline, CDR1 MNHEY and CDR2 SVGAGI. V lost 2 bases, J lost 1 base, and 4 bases stayed unmatched. The CDR3 DNA reads as TGTGCCAGCAGTTACAGTAGGGGGCTTAACTATGGCTACACCTTC. Protein: CASSYSRGLNYGYTF.

The chain couples TRBV6-5 to TRBJ1-1, with D perhaps matching TRBD1 (6 bases). V was cut by 2 bases and J by 1 base, with 11 bases left in between. Per the germline V gene, CDR1 is MNHEY and CDR2 is SVGAGI. The CDR3 contains 15 residues. The CDR3 reads CASSYGDIWNTEAFF. CDR3 nucleotides: TGTGCCAGCAGTTACGGGGACATCTGGAACACTGAAGCTTTCTTT.

The rearrangement uses TRBV5-4 and TRBJ1-2; D might be TRBD1 (5 bases). The germline V and J ends were trimmed by 0 bases and 8 bases, with 14 bases remaining between them. This CDR3 spans 14 amino acids. Looked up from germline, CDR1 is SGHNT and CDR2 is YYREEE (reference sequence). The CDR3 coding sequence is TGTGCCAGCAGCTTGGGGCGGGGGGAGGGCGGCTACACCTTC. Amino acids: CASSLGRGEGGYTF.

The chain links TRBV6-5 to TRBJ1-3; D not certain. V was clipped by 7 bases and J by 4 bases, with 5 bases between them. Germline V gene sequence: CDR1 MNHEY, CDR2 SVGAGI. The CDR3 has 11 amino acids. The CDR3 region has the DNA TGTGCCAGCACCCAGGGAAACACCATATATTTT. Translated: CASTQGNTIYF.

This chain uses TRBV13 with TRBJ1-2; 7 nucleotides match TRBD1. The V and J ends lost 5 bases and 6 bases, in that order; junction bases with no gene match: 18. Germline CDR1 and CDR2: PRHDT and FYEKMQ (reference sequence). This CDR3 contains 17 residues. This chain's CDR3 is CASSPSLDREGGDGYTF. CDR3 in DNA: TGTGCCAGCAGCCCATCCTTAGACAGGGAAGGAGGAGATGGCTACACCTTC.

This clone was detected only once. The chain links TRBV7-9 to TRBJ2-7; TRBD1 matches at 8 bases. V was pared by 5 bases and J by 3 bases, with 3 bases of the junction left unmatched. CDR3 length: 13 residues. The germline gives CDR1 SEHNR, CDR2 FQNEAQ (reference sequence). The CDR3 protein is CASSRTGGYEQYF. For the CDR3, the DNA is TGTGCCAGCAGCCGTACAGGGGGCTACGAGCAGTACTTC.

The chain couples TRBV9 to TRBJ1-2; tentative D call: TRBD1 (5 bases). Deletions cut 0 bases from V and 3 bases from J, with 9 bases between. The CDR3 covers 14 residues. The V gene's germline CDR1 is SGDLS and CDR2 YYNGEE. This CDR3 is CASSVGGGYYGYTF. CDR3 coding DNA: TGTGCCAGCAGCGTAGGGGGCGGTTACTATGGCTACACCTTC.

This rearrangement joins TRBV4-2 to TRBJ2-2; 9 nucleotides match TRBD2. Per the germline V gene, CDR1 is LGHNA and CDR2 is YNFKEQ. V shed 0 bases, J shed 5 bases, and the junction held 4 bases outside the gene matches. The CDR3 length is 16 residues. This chain's CDR3 is CASSQDGGRGTGELFF. The DNA for the CDR3 is TGTGCCAGCAGCCAAGATGGCGGGAGGGGGACCGGGGAGCTGTTTTTT.

The rearrangement uses TRBV19 and TRBJ2-1, with 8 bases fitting TRBD1. This CDR3 is built from 17 residues. CDR1 is LNHDA and CDR2 is SQIVND in the germline V gene (reference sequence). The ends lost 6 bases at V and 1 base at J; junction bases unmatched: 11. The CDR3 DNA sequence: TGTGCCAGTAGCTACTCTACAGGGGGTGTATCCTACAATGAGCAGTTCTTC. Translation gives CASSYSTGGVSYNEQFF.

V is TRBV7-3 and J is TRBJ2-1; 7 nucleotides match TRBD1. In germline, CDR1 is SGHTA, CDR2 FQGTGA. The CDR3 is 12 residues long. The trim removed 5 bases at V and 9 bases at J, leaving 4 bases unmatched. In DNA, the CDR3 is TGTGCCAGCAGCCCCCCAGGGGGTGAGCAGTTCTTC. As protein: CASSPPGGEQFF.

The rearrangement joins TRBV9 to TRBJ2-7; 10 bases line up with TRBD2. The CDR3 consists of 14 residues. J gave up 4 bases and V 3 bases, and 4 bases lay outside the gene matches. The germline V gene has CDR1 SGDLS and CDR2 YYNGEE. CDR3 sequence: CASSGSSGRYEQYF. CDR3 sequence (DNA): TGTGCCAGCAGCGGCTCTAGCGGGAGATACGAGCAGTACTTC.

This sequence joins TRBV11-1 and TRBJ1-1, with a possible D match to TRBD1 (6 bases). V was cut by 5 bases and J by 4 bases, with 14 bases left in between. Per the germline V gene, CDR1 is SGHAT and CDR2 is FQDESV (reference sequence). This CDR3 contains 14 residues. The CDR3 region has the DNA TGTGCCAGCAGCCACTCGGCGGGGGCCACTGAAGCTTTCTTT. This translates into CASSHSAGATEAFF.

J is TRBJ2-7 and V is TRBV7-9; D remains unclear. The ends were cut back, 5 bases at V and 0 bases at J, with 11 bases in the middle. Germline V gives CDR1 SEHNR, CDR2 FQNEAQ (reference sequence). The CDR3 totals 14 residues. CDR3 coding DNA: TGTGCCAGCAGCCGTACGCGGAGCTCCTACGAGCAGTACTTC. This translates into CASSRTRSSYEQYF.